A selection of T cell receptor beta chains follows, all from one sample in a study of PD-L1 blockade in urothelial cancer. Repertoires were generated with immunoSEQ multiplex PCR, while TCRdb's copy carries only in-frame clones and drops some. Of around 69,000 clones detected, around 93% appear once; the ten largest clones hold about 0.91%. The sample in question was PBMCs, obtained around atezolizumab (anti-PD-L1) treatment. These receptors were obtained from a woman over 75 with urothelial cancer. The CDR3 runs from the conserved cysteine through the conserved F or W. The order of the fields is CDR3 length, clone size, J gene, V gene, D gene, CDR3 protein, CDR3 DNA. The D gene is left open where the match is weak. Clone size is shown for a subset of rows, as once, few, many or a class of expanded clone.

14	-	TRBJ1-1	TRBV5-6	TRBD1	CASSWGQGVTEAFF	TGTGCCAGCAGCTGGGGACAGGGAGTCACTGAAGCTTTCTTT
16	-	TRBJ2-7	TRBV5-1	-	CASSLGILATLYEQYF	TGCGCCAGCAGCTTGGGTATTCTAGCCACCCTCTACGAGCAGTACTTC
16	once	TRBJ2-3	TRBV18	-	CASSSNRAPSTDTQYF	TGTGCCAGCTCATCTAACAGGGCCCCTAGCACAGATACGCAGTATTTT
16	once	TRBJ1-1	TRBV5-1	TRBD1	CASSLVAGGLNTEAFF	TGCGCCAGCAGCTTGGTGGCAGGGGGCCTGAACACTGAAGCTTTCTTT
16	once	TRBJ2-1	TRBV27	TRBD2	CASSYLSVAGDNEQFF	TGTGCCAGCAGTTACCTGTCCGTAGCGGGAGATAATGAGCAGTTCTTC
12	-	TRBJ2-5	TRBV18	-	CASSSSGETQYF	TGTGCCAGCTCCTCGTCGGGAGAGACCCAGTACTTC
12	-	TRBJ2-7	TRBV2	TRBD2	CASTGEGHEQYF	TGTGCCAGCACGGGGGAGGGTCACGAGCAGTACTTC
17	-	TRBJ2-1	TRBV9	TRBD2	CASSVSSGRAGTNEQFF	TGTGCCAGCAGCGTCTCTAGCGGGAGGGCCGGGACGAATGAGCAGTTCTTC
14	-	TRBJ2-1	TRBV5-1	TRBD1	CASSRDSSYNEQFF	TGCGCCAGCAGCCGGGACAGCTCCTACAATGAGCAGTTCTTC
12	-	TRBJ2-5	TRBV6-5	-	CASTGDQETQYF	TGTGCCAGCACAGGGGACCAAGAGACCCAGTACTTC
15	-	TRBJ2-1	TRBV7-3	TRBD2	CASSLRLAGSNEQFF	TGTGCCAGCAGCTTAAGACTAGCGGGTAGCAATGAGCAGTTCTTC
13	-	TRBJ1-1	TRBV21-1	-	CASSSLQDTEAFF	TGTGCCAGCAGCAGCCTTCAGGACACTGAAGCTTTCTTT
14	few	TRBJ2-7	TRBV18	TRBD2	CASSPGGTGYEQYF	TGTGCCAGCTCCCCGGGAGGAACGGGGTACGAGCAGTACTTC
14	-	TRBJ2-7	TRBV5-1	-	CASSPTGTPYEQYF	TGCGCCAGCAGCCCCACAGGGACGCCCTACGAGCAGTACTTC
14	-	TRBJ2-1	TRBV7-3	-	CASSPRPGNNEQFF	TGTGCCAGCAGCCCCCGGCCAGGGAACAATGAGCAGTTCTTC
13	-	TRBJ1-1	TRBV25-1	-	CASRAGGGTEAFF	TGTGCCAGCAGGGCCGGGGGGGGCACTGAAGCTTTCTTT